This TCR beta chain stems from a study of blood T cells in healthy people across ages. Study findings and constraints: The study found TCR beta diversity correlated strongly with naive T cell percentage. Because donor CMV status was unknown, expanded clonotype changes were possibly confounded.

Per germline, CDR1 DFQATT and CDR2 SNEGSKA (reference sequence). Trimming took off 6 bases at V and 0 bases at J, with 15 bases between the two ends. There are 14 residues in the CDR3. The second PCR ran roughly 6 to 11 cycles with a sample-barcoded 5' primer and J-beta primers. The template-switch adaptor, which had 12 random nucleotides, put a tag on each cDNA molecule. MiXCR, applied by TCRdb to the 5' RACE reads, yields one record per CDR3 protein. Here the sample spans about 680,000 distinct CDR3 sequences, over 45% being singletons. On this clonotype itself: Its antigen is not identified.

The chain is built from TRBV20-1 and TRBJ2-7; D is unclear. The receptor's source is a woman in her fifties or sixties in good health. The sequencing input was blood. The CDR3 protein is CSAPSAFSSYEQYF. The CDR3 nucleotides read TGCAGTGCGCCGAGCGCTTTCAGCTCCTACGAGCAGTACTTC.